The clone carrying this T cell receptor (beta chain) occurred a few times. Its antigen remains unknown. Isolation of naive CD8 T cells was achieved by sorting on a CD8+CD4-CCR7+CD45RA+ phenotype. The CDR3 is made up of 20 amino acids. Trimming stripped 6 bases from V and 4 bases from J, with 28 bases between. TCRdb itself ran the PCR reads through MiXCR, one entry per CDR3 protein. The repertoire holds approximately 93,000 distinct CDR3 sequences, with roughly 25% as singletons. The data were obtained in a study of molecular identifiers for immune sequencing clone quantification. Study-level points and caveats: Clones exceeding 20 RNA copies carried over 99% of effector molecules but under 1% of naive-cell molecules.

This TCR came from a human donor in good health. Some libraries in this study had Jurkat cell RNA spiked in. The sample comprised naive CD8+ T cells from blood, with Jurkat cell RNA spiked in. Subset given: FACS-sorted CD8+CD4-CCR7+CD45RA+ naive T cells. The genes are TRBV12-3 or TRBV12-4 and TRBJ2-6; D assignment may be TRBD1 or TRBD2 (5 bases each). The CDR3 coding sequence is TGTGCCAGCAGGTCCCCGGGCGGGTTTTTCGGGGCAACCGGGGCCAACGTCCTGACTTTC. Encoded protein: CASRSPGGFFGATGANVLTF.